This T cell receptor (beta chain) was sequenced in a study of T cells after yellow fever vaccination. Study results and limitations: Abundant clonotypes from the bulk population could have been carried over as contaminants into FACS-sorted repertoires.

Germline CDR1 and CDR2: MNHEY and SVGAGI. The V end was cut by 2 bases, the J end by 6 bases, with 16 bases between. This CDR3 has 15 residues. A 5'RACE template-switching step, the method used to make TCR cDNA, added a universal primer site and UMIs. TCRdb redid the calling of the 5' RACE reads with MiXCR, one entry per CDR3 protein. This table holds around 150,000 distinct CDR3 sequences, 6% to 7.5% found once. This clonotype was picked up many times. Its target is unknown. This chain links TRBV6-5 with TRBJ1-2; tentatively, D is TRBD1 (5 bases). This receptor was obtained from a man aged 18 to 29 who received the YFV17D yellow fever vaccine. The specimen comprised CD4+ T cells sorted from PBMCs, sampled around 5 days after the first yellow fever vaccination. The CDR3 coding sequence is TGTGCCAGCAGTTACCCCGGGGGGTTCTCGGATGGCTACACCTTC. It encodes CASSYPGGFSDGYTF.